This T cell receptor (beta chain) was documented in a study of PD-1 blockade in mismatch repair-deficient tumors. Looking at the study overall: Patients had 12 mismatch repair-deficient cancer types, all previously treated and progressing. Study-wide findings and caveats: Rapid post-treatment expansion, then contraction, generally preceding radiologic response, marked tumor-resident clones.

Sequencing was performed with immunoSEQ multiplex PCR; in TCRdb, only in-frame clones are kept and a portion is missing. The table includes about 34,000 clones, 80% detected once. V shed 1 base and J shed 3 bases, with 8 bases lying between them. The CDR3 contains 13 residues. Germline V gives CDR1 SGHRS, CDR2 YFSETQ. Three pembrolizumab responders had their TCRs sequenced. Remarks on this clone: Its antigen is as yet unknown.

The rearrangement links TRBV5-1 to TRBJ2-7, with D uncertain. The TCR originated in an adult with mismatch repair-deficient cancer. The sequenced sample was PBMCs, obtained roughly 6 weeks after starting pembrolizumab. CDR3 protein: CASSLNFDYEQYF. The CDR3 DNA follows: TGCGCCAGCAGCTTGAACTTCGACTACGAGCAGTACTTC.